This TCR beta chain appears in the sequencing data of a study of T cell responses to AZD1222 COVID-19 vaccine. Broader study findings: Spike-wide vaccine-associated CD4 TCRs dominated at 160-218 and 743-854. After the peak T cell response, and only then, were repertoires sampled. As reported, nearly half of all spike-specific TCRs target variant regions that are unmutated. The sample set comprised mostly white British donors with more females, and clonal diversity was possibly underestimated.

TCRdb keeps only in-frame clones here, not all; method: immunoSEQ multiplex PCR. The sample shows 90,000 to 100,000 clones, approximately 87% of them seen only once. The CDR3 consists of 16 residues. Germline values: CDR1 SGDLS, CDR2 YYNGEE. Trimming stripped 3 bases from V and 4 bases from J, with 16 bases between. On this clone itself: What it recognizes is unknown.

This TCR was sampled from an adult who received the AZD1222 COVID-19 vaccine. This chain uses TRBV9 with TRBJ2-2, with D possibly matching TRBD2 (7 bases). This specimen was peripheral blood, taken 28 days after the second AZD1222 dose. CDR3 sequence (DNA): TGTGCCAGCAGCGCTCTAGGGGGGGTCACCACCGGGGAGCTGTTTTTT. Protein product: CASSALGGVTTGELFF.